A selection of T cell receptor beta chains follows, all from one sample in a study of T-cell memory formation after mild COVID-19. A single record per CDR3 protein comes from TCRdb applying MiXCR to the 5' RACE reads. The sample yields 150,000 to 200,000 distinct CDR3 sequences, about 15% seen once. Material: PBMCs or a T cell subset sorted from them (not recorded which). The receptors stem from an adult woman who had mild COVID-19 (a few samples of this study predate the infection). Cell type and time point are not known. The CDR3 runs from the conserved cysteine through the conserved F or W. The D gene is left open where the match is weak. Only some rows state a clone size, as once, few, many or a class for expanded clones.

V: TRBV30; size: .; J: TRBJ2-7; D: .; CDR3: CAWRGAPLEQYF; DNA: TGTGCCTGGAGGGGGGCCCCTTTGGAGCAGTACTTC
V: TRBV3-1; size: .; J: TRBJ2-1; D: .; CDR3: CASSQVVGTHEQFF; DNA: TGTGCCAGCAGCCAAGTCGTGGGTACACATGAGCAGTTCTTC
V: TRBV20-1; size: many; J: TRBJ2-5; D: .; CDR3: CSAREPPAQYF; DNA: TGCAGTGCTAGAGAACCCCCTGCCCAGTACTTC
V: TRBV4-2; size: few; J: TRBJ2-7; D: .; CDR3: CASSHRPGDEQYF; DNA: TGTGCCAGCAGCCACCGGCCCGGGGACGAGCAGTACTTC
V: TRBV10-3; size: few; J: TRBJ2-7; D: .; CDR3: CAISSPQTISYEQYF; DNA: TGTGCCATCAGTAGTCCGCAGACTATTTCCTACGAGCAGTACTTC
V: TRBV7-2; size: few; J: TRBJ2-7; D: TRBD2; CDR3: CASSLVGGRTHEQYF; DNA: TGTGCCAGCAGCTTAGTGGGCGGGAGGACCCACGAGCAGTACTTC
V: TRBV27; size: .; J: TRBJ2-7; D: .; CDR3: CASSPSGGHYEQYF; DNA: TGTGCCAGCAGTCCTTCGGGGGGCCACTACGAGCAGTACTTC
V: TRBV7-9; size: few; J: TRBJ1-5; D: .; CDR3: CASSLGQINQPQHF; DNA: TGTGCCAGCAGCTTAGGACAGATTAATCAGCCCCAGCATTTT
V: TRBV5-8; size: few; J: TRBJ2-5; D: TRBD1; CDR3: CASSFRTGGVETQYF; DNA: TGTGCCAGCAGCTTTCGGACAGGGGGCGTAGAGACCCAGTACTTC
V: TRBV7-2; size: few; J: TRBJ2-7; D: TRBD1; CDR3: CASRGQGGSYEQYF; DNA: TGTGCCAGCAGGGGACAGGGTGGGTCCTACGAGCAGTACTTC
V: TRBV24-1; size: .; J: TRBJ2-2; D: TRBD2; CDR3: CAVGPGLAAQNTGELFF; DNA: TGTGCCGTAGGACCGGGACTAGCGGCCCAGAACACCGGGGAGCTGTTTTTT
V: TRBV24-1; size: .; J: TRBJ1-5; D: TRBD1; CDR3: CATSDSRGPQPQHF; DNA: TGTGCCACCAGTGATTCTAGGGGGCCCCAGCCCCAGCATTTT
V: TRBV27; size: few; J: TRBJ2-3; D: .; CDR3: CASNPWGSDTQYF; DNA: TGTGCCAGCAATCCTTGGGGCTCAGATACGCAGTATTTT
V: TRBV4-3; size: .; J: TRBJ2-1; D: .; CDR3: CASSPGTLRDEQFF; DNA: TGCGCCAGCAGCCCGGGGACCTTGAGAGATGAGCAGTTCTTC
V: TRBV7-2; size: few; J: TRBJ2-3; D: TRBD2; CDR3: CASSSGGFTDTQYF; DNA: TGTGCCAGCAGCTCGGGGGGGTTCACAGATACGCAGTATTTT
V: TRBV7-2; size: .; J: TRBJ2-7; D: TRBD2; CDR3: CASSRTGTSGEQYF; DNA: TGTGCCAGCAGCCGTACCGGGACTAGCGGCGAGCAGTACTTC
V: TRBV5-1; size: few; J: TRBJ2-1; D: TRBD2; CDR3: CASSLGASGAHEQFF; DNA: TGCGCCAGCAGCTTGGGGGCTAGCGGGGCGCATGAGCAGTTCTTC
V: TRBV5-1; size: few; J: TRBJ2-7; D: TRBD2; CDR3: CASSFGSGEIYEQYF; DNA: TGCGCCAGCAGCTTCGGTAGCGGGGAGATTTACGAGCAGTACTTC
V: TRBV5-1; size: .; J: TRBJ2-1; D: .; CDR3: CASSLARGSYNEQFF; DNA: TGCGCCAGCAGCTTGGCGCGGGGATCCTACAATGAGCAGTTCTTC
V: TRBV12-3/TRBV12-4; size: .; J: TRBJ2-1; D: .; CDR3: CASSLDSSEQFF; DNA: TGTGCCAGCAGTTTGGATTCGAGTGAGCAGTTCTTC
V: TRBV20-1; size: .; J: TRBJ2-7; D: .; CDR3: CSALRGESSYEQYF; DNA: TGCAGTGCTCTGAGGGGGGAGTCCAGCTACGAGCAGTACTTC
V: TRBV7-2; size: .; J: TRBJ1-5; D: .; CDR3: CASSLATALGNQPQHF; DNA: TGTGCCAGCAGCTTAGCCACAGCATTGGGTAATCAGCCCCAGCATTTT
V: TRBV12-3/TRBV12-4; size: .; J: TRBJ2-3; D: .; CDR3: CASTRRTDTQYF; DNA: TGTGCCAGCACCCGCCGCACAGATACGCAGTATTTT
V: TRBV4-2; size: .; J: TRBJ2-5; D: TRBD2; CDR3: CASSQGRTSGIPETQYF; DNA: TGTGCCAGCAGCCAGGGGAGGACTAGCGGGATACCAGAGACCCAGTACTTC
V: TRBV11-2; size: few; J: TRBJ2-7; D: .; CDR3: CASSRADSYEQYF; DNA: TGTGCCAGCAGTCGCGCGGACTCCTACGAGCAGTACTTC
V: TRBV6-5; size: .; J: TRBJ2-1; D: TRBD2; CDR3: CASSPGLSTVGQFF; DNA: TGTGCCAGCAGCCCGGGACTATCGACGGTTGGGCAGTTCTTC
V: TRBV27; size: .; J: TRBJ2-7; D: TRBD2; CDR3: CASSLRGTISYEQYF; DNA: TGTGCCAGCAGTTTAAGAGGGACTATCTCCTACGAGCAGTACTTC
V: TRBV27; size: few; J: TRBJ2-7; D: TRBD1; CDR3: CASSPPGTDYEQYF; DNA: TGTGCCAGCAGCCCTCCCGGGACAGATTACGAGCAGTACTTC
V: TRBV11-2; size: .; J: TRBJ2-3; D: .; CDR3: CASTQSTDTQYF; DNA: TGTGCCAGCACCCAAAGCACAGATACGCAGTATTTT
V: TRBV11-2; size: few; J: TRBJ2-7; D: TRBD1; CDR3: CASSQFYVDRHYEQYF; DNA: TGTGCCAGCAGCCAATTTTATGTGGACAGGCACTACGAGCAGTACTTC
V: TRBV2; size: few; J: TRBJ2-7; D: .; CDR3: CASTWGSEQYF; DNA: TGTGCCAGCACTTGGGGTAGCGAGCAGTACTTC
V: TRBV9; size: many; J: TRBJ2-3; D: TRBD2; CDR3: CASSETSGGSTDTQYF; DNA: TGTGCCAGCAGCGAGACCTCGGGGGGAAGCACAGATACGCAGTATTTT
V: TRBV3-1; size: .; J: TRBJ1-2; D: .; CDR3: CASSQAGNNGYTF; DNA: TGTGCCAGCAGCCAAGCAGGGAATAATGGCTACACCTTC
V: TRBV5-1; size: .; J: TRBJ2-2; D: TRBD2; CDR3: CASSSTSGSRSTGELFF; DNA: TGCGCCAGCAGCTCTACTAGCGGGAGTAGAAGCACCGGGGAGCTGTTTTTT
V: TRBV5-1; size: .; J: TRBJ2-2; D: .; CDR3: CASSLEGRRNTGELFF; DNA: TGCGCCAGCAGCTTGGAAGGGAGGAGGAACACCGGGGAGCTGTTTTTT
V: TRBV5-1; size: .; J: TRBJ2-1; D: TRBD2; CDR3: CASSGGTSGNLGEQFF; DNA: TGCGCCAGCAGCGGAGGGACTAGCGGGAACCTTGGTGAGCAGTTCTTC
V: TRBV13; size: few; J: TRBJ2-4; D: TRBD2; CDR3: CASSRGGSGGLKFF; DNA: TGTGCCAGCAGCCGTGGCGGTAGCGGGGGTTTAAAATTTTTC
V: TRBV20-1; size: .; J: TRBJ1-2; D: .; CDR3: CSARDLDSARANYGYTF; DNA: TGCAGTGCTAGAGATTTGGACAGCGCCCGAGCTAACTATGGCTACACCTTC
V: TRBV7-2; size: .; J: TRBJ2-1; D: TRBD1; CDR3: CASSSGRQGSREQFF; DNA: TGTGCCAGCAGCTCGGGGCGACAGGGAAGTCGTGAGCAGTTCTTC
V: TRBV29-1; size: few; J: TRBJ2-5; D: TRBD1; CDR3: CSVGPGGYRTLRETQYF; DNA: TGCAGCGTTGGTCCAGGGGGATACCGTACGTTGAGAGAGACCCAGTACTTC
V: TRBV12-3/TRBV12-4; size: .; J: TRBJ2-2; D: .; CDR3: CASTLFGGTNTGELFF; DNA: TGTGCCAGCACCCTGTTCGGGGGTACGAACACCGGGGAGCTGTTTTTT